The present T cell receptor (beta chain) was sequenced within a study of identical twins. Study-level results: Findings depended on cross-sectional statistics rather than tracking the same donors.

This clonotype was detected many times. Its antigen is unidentified. TCRdb used MiXCR to reprocess the 5' RACE reads, holding one entry per CDR3 protein. The sample lists about 690,000 distinct CDR3 sequences, around 6% occurring once. Sequencing was carried out using naive T cells sorted from blood. This receptor was taken from a man aged 18 to 30 in good health.

CDR3 sequence: CASSLRGGGDTEAFF. Here the CDR3 DNA reads TGTGCCAGCAGCTTACGCGGGGGCGGGGACACTGAAGCTTTCTTT. The gene calls are TRBV7-9 and TRBJ1-1, with a possible D match to TRBD1 (6 bases). The CDR3 consists of 15 residues. V gave up 2 bases and J gave up 3 bases, with 13 bases separating them. Germline CDR1 SEHNR, CDR2 FQNEAQ (reference sequence).